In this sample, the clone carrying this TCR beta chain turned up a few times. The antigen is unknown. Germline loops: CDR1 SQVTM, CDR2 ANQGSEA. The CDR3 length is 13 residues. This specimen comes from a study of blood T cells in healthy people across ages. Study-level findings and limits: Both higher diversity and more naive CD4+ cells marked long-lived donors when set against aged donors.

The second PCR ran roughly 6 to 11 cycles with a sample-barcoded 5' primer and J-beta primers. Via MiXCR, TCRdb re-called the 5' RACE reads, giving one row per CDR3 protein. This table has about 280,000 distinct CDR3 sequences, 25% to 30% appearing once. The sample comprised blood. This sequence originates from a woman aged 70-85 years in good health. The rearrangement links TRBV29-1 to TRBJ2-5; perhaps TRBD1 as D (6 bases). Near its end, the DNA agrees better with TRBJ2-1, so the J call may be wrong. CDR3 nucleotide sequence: TGCAGCGTTGAAGGAGCCACAGGGAATGAGCAGTTCTTC. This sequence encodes CSVEGATGNEQFF.